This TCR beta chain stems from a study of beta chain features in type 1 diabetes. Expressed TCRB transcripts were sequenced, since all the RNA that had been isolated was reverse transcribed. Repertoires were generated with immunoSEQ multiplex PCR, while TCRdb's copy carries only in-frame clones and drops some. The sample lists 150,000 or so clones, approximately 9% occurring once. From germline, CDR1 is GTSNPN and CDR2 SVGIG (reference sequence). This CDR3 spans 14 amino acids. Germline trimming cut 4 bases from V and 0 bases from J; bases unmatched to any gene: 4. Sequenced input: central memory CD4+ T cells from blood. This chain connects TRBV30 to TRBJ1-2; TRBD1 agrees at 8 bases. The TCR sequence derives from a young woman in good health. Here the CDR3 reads CAWKGQGTNYGYTF. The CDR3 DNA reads TGTGCCTGGAAAGGACAGGGTACTAACTATGGCTACACCTTC.